This TCR beta chain was profiled in a study of OX40 agonist ivuxolimab in advanced cancers. Across the study: Ivuxolimab, an antibody that agonizes OX40 (CD134), was administered to the patients. Study results and limitations: Expanded clones belonging to CD8+ T cells outnumbered, on average, those of CD4+.

For this clone: The antigen is not known.

V gave up 5 bases and J gave up 4 bases; unmatched junction bases: 7. This CDR3 contains 16 residues. CDR1 and CDR2 (germline): KGHSH, LQKENI. Repertoires were generated with immunoSEQ multiplex PCR, while TCRdb's copy carries only in-frame clones and drops some. The sample has about 58,000 clones, less than 90% seen once. This rearrangement joins TRBV18 to TRBJ2-3; 12 nucleotides align to TRBD1. This sample comprised CD4+ or CD8+ T cells sorted from blood, obtained in a trial of the OX40 agonist ivuxolimab. The clonotype originates from an adult with an advanced solid tumor such as melanoma, head and neck, liver or kidney cancer. CDR3 nucleotides: TGTGCCAGCTCAACCGGGACAGGGGGCGCCTCAGATACGCAGTATTTT. Translated, it gives CASSTGTGGASDTQYF.